Below, 9 T cell receptor beta chains from the same sample are listed, as sequenced in a study of T cells after yellow fever vaccination. Using its own MiXCR run on the 5' RACE reads, TCRdb lists one record per CDR3 protein. The sample includes 300,000 to 400,000 distinct CDR3 sequences, around 8.1% of them seen just once. The input for sequencing was PBMCs, taken about 41 days after the first yellow fever vaccination. Source of these receptors: a man younger than 30 who received the YFV17D yellow fever vaccine.

The rearrangement uses TRBV11-2 and TRBJ1-1; D is uncertain. V lost 5 bases and J 6 bases, leaving 13 bases between the germline ends. CDR3 size: 13 residues. Germline CDR1 SGHAT, CDR2 FQNNGV. CDR3 DNA sequence: TGTGCCAGCAGCCCCCGCCCGAGGGCTGAAGCTTTCTTT. This codes for CASSPRPRAEAFF. The complete variable domain, with remaining parts taken from reference TRBV11-2 and TRBJ1-1, reads EAGVAQSPRYKIIEKRQSVAFWCNPISGHATLYWYQQILGQGPKLLIQFQNNGVVDDSQLPKDRFSAERLKGVDSTLKIQPAKLEDSAVYLCASSPRPRAEAFFGQGTRLTVV.

This clonotype came up a few times. The rearrangement links TRBV7-9 to TRBJ2-1; D might be TRBD1 or TRBD2, each matching 5 bases. There are 14 residues in the CDR3. Germline assignment: CDR1 SEHNR and CDR2 FQNEAQ (reference sequence). Trimming stripped 7 bases from V and 6 bases from J, with 16 bases between. DNA for the CDR3: TGTGCCAGCAAGGGGTCTAGCAACTCCAATGAGCAGTTCTTC. Protein sequence: CASKGSSNSNEQFF.

This clonotype was seen at least ten times. The chain combines TRBV14 with TRBJ2-7, with 11 nucleotides matching TRBD1. Germline V gene data show CDR1 as SGHDN and CDR2 as FVKESK. This CDR3 has 14 amino acids. With V trimmed by 5 bases and J by 5 bases, 5 bases remained unmatched. The DNA for the CDR3 is TGTGCCAGCAGCTCCCGGGACAGGGGGAACGAGCAGTACTTC. It translates to CASSSRDRGNEQYF.

This sequence joins TRBV6-1 and TRBJ2-1; 8 nucleotides align to TRBD2. This CDR3 has 14 residues. The J segment lost 7 bases and the V segment lost 4 bases, leaving 6 bases of the junction unmatched. The germline V gene encodes CDR1 MNHNS and CDR2 SASEGT. CDR3: CASSGAGVYNEQFF. The CDR3 nucleotides are TGTGCCAGCAGTGGAGCGGGGGTCTATAATGAGCAGTTCTTC.

This clonotype was seen a few times. V is TRBV6-1 and J is TRBJ1-2; 7 bases map to TRBD1. CDR1 and CDR2 (germline): MNHNS, SASEGT. The CDR3 runs to 13 residues. Trimming at V came to 7 bases and at J to 4 bases, leaving 6 bases not matched to a gene. The CDR3 region has the DNA TGTGCCAGCAAACCGGGACAGATCTATGGCTACACCTTC. Protein product: CASKPGQIYGYTF.

Only a few counts were recorded for this clonotype. The chain employs TRBV7-2 and TRBJ1-2, with D tentatively TRBD1 (5 bases). The CDR3 length is 15 residues. V lost 5 bases to trimming and J lost 2 bases, with 15 bases between them. Germline loops: CDR1 SGHTA, CDR2 FQGNSA. The chain's CDR3 is CASSPYGTYNYGYTF. CDR3 DNA: TGTGCCAGCAGCCCTTACGGGACGTACAACTATGGCTACACCTTC.

Turning to this clonotype: The junction departs from germline at one end; a sequencing error may be responsible. The V call is TRBV12-3 or TRBV12-4, the J call TRBJ2-3; D perhaps matches TRBD2 (5 bases). The CDR3 runs to 13 residues. CDR3 bases: TGTACCAGCAATGGACGGGAAGCAGATACGCAGTATTTT. Its protein product is CTSNGREADTQYF.

This rearrangement joins TRBV9 to TRBJ1-6; no clear D. Germline CDR1 SGDLS, CDR2 YYNGEE. The V end was cut by 3 bases, the J end by 10 bases, with 14 bases between. This CDR3 is built from 14 residues. The CDR3 loop reads CASSATGEGSPLHF. Here the CDR3 DNA reads TGTGCCAGCAGCGCCACTGGGGAGGGCTCACCCCTCCACTTT.

This chain joins TRBV7-2 and TRBJ2-1; D ambiguous. Germline CDR1 reads SGHTA; CDR2 reads FQGNSA. This CDR3 has 12 amino acids. The germline V and J ends were trimmed by 2 bases and 8 bases, with 7 bases remaining between them. In DNA form, the CDR3 reads TGTGCCAGCAGCTTACTATCCCATGAGCAGTTCTTC. Encoded protein: CASSLLSHEQFF.